This TCR beta chain originates from a study of OX40 agonist ivuxolimab in advanced cancers. The length of the CDR3 is 17 residues. Here immunoSEQ multiplex PCR was the method, and the copy in TCRdb shows in-frame clones only, minus some. This table holds about 100,000 clones, about 80% found once. Here the sequenced sample was CD4+ or CD8+ T cells sorted from blood, taken in a trial of the OX40 agonist ivuxolimab. This rearrangement joins TRBV21-1 to TRBJ1-5. TRBV21-1 is classified as a pseudogene. The clonotype was recovered from an adult with an advanced solid tumor such as melanoma, head and neck, liver or kidney cancer. As DNA, the CDR3 is TGTGCCAGCAGCCCCCGCGGAGCCAGGGAGAAAGCTCAGCCCCAGCATTTT. This translates into CASSPRGAREKAQPQHF.